These 24 T cell receptor beta chains were sequenced from one sample in a study of T cells after yellow fever vaccination. TCRdb processed the 5' RACE reads anew with MiXCR; each CDR3 protein has one entry. The sample carries fewer than 450,000 distinct CDR3 sequences, approximately 10% recorded once. The sequenced sample was PBMCs, obtained on the day of the first yellow fever vaccination. These receptors were collected from a man aged 18 to 30 who received the YFV17D yellow fever vaccine.

This clonotype was detected a few times. The chain carries TRBV20-1 and TRBJ2-2; unclear D gene. The CDR3 has 12 amino acids. The germline gives CDR1 DFQATT, CDR2 SNEGSKA (reference sequence). Trimming took off 6 bases at V and 5 bases at J, with 10 bases between the two ends. The CDR3 nucleotides read TGCAGTGCCCCCTCGAGGACCGGGGAGCTGTTTTTT. Translation gives CSAPSRTGELFF.

The chain couples TRBV27 to TRBJ1-2, with TRBD1 as a possible D gene (6 bases). This CDR3 has 14 residues. Trimming removed 3 bases from V and 4 bases from J, with 12 bases in between. The germline V gene encodes CDR1 MNHEY and CDR2 SMNVEV (reference sequence). CDR3 amino acids: CASSLVRGGYGYTF. Written as DNA, the CDR3 is TGTGCCAGCAGTTTGGTCAGGGGAGGCTATGGCTACACCTTC.

J is TRBJ2-5 and V is TRBV7-2; D might be TRBD2 (5 bases). The CDR3 spans 14 residues. Trimming removed 3 bases at V and 4 bases at J, with 12 bases between. Germline CDR1 reads SGHTA; CDR2 reads FQGNSA. CDR3 in amino acids: CASSFGGWRETQYF. CDR3 coding DNA: TGTGCCAGCAGCTTCGGAGGTTGGAGAGAGACCCAGTACTTC.

This rearrangement joins TRBV6-5 to TRBJ2-7; TRBD2 is a possible D gene (5 bases). CDR3 length equals 16 residues. The V gene's germline CDR1 is MNHEY and CDR2 SVGAGI. V lost 2 bases and J 0 bases, leaving 14 bases between the germline ends. The CDR3 reads CASSYKAGTSSYEQYF. The CDR3 DNA reads as TGTGCCAGCAGTTACAAGGCGGGTACGAGCTCCTACGAGCAGTACTTC.

This chain joins TRBV7-2 and TRBJ1-2, with unresolved D. Between the trimmed V and J ends, which lost 2 bases and 2 bases, there was a span of 9 bases. Germline V gene sequence: CDR1 SGHTA, CDR2 FQGNSA. This CDR3 region has 14 residues. This chain's CDR3 is CASSLWRVNYGYTF. CDR3 sequence (DNA): TGTGCCAGCAGCTTATGGAGGGTCAACTATGGCTACACCTTC.

This clonotype has a handful of counts. V is TRBV15 and J is TRBJ2-7; 10 nucleotides match TRBD2. Germline CDR1 reads LNHNV; CDR2 reads YYDKDF (reference sequence). V was pared by 5 bases and J by 5 bases, with 9 bases of the junction left unmatched. The length of the CDR3 is 15 residues. CDR3 region: CATSGAAGGGHEQYF. In DNA, the CDR3 is TGTGCCACCAGCGGGGCAGCGGGGGGGGGGCACGAGCAGTACTTC.

This clonotype was picked up a small number of times. The CDR3 DNA follows: TGTGCCAGCAGCCAAGATGGTGTGGGGGGCCAAGAGACCCAGTACTTC. As protein: CASSQDGVGGQETQYF. The chain joins TRBV4-2 to TRBJ2-5; a possible D gene is TRBD2 (6 bases). The germline V gene has CDR1 LGHNA and CDR2 YNFKEQ. Trimming shortened V by 0 bases and J by 1 base, and 12 bases separated the two germline ends. This CDR3 region has 16 residues.

This clonotype was picked up a small number of times. The DNA for the CDR3 is TGTGCCAGCAGCTTAGGAATTCAGGGACAAGAGACCCAGTACTTC. It encodes CASSLGIQGQETQYF. The genes are TRBV11-3 and TRBJ2-5; perhaps TRBD1 as D (5 bases). Germline V CDR1 and CDR2: SGHNT, YENEEA. V was trimmed by 1 base and J by 2 bases, leaving 11 bases between them. The CDR3 length is 15 residues.

This clonotype has more than one count but fewer than ten. CDR3 DNA: TGTGCCAGCAGCCGGGGGGGATCTAGCACAGATACGCAGTATTTT. Its protein product is CASSRGGSSTDTQYF. The chain uses TRBV7-2 and TRBJ2-3; 8 bases align to TRBD2. The CDR3 has 15 amino acids. CDR1 is SGHTA and CDR2 is FQGNSA in the germline V gene. J was trimmed by 0 bases and V by 5 bases; bases with no gene match: 4.

The J gene is TRBJ2-7, the V gene TRBV4-1, with 9 bases identical to TRBD1. The V gene's germline CDR1 is MGHRA and CDR2 YSYEKL. This CDR3 is built from 16 residues. V shed 3 bases and J 7 bases; nucleotides not matched to a gene: 13. CDR3 DNA: TGCGCCAGCAGCCAGAGAGACCGGGACAGGGCGCGGGAGCAGTACTTC. As protein: CASSQRDRDRAREQYF.

This clonotype was seen ten or more times. The chain has TRBV5-1 and TRBJ2-7, with 7 bases that match TRBD1. Looked up from germline, CDR1 is SGHRS and CDR2 is YFSETQ. Germline trimming cut 0 bases from V and 5 bases from J; bases unmatched to any gene: 5. The CDR3 extends over 14 amino acids. CDR3 loop: CASSLGDRANEQYV. CDR3 coding DNA: TGCGCCAGCAGCTTGGGTGACAGGGCCAACGAGCAGTACGTC.

This chain joins TRBV7-2 and TRBJ1-1; D is possibly TRBD1 (5 bases). The V end lost 5 bases, the J end lost 6 bases, and 13 bases lay between the germline ends. The germline V gene has CDR1 SGHTA and CDR2 FQGNSA. This CDR3 spans 13 amino acids. CDR3 sequence: CASSRGRRSEAFF. CDR3 coding DNA: TGTGCCAGCAGCCGGGGACGACGCTCTGAAGCTTTCTTT.

The chain employs TRBV5-1 and TRBJ1-1; tentative D call: TRBD1 (5 bases). Trimming stripped 0 bases from V and 4 bases from J, with 10 bases between. The length of the CDR3 is 14 residues. The germline gives CDR1 SGHRS, CDR2 YFSETQ. CDR3 amino acids: CASSLDIGGTEAFF. The CDR3, as DNA: TGCGCCAGCAGCTTGGATATCGGGGGCACTGAAGCTTTCTTT. Filled out from reference TRBV5-1 and TRBJ1-1, the complete variable domain reads KAGVTQTPRYLIKTRGQQVTLSCSPISGHRSVSWYQQTPGQGLQFLFEYFSETQRNKGNFPGRFSGRQFSNSRSEMNVSTLELGDSALYLCASSLDIGGTEAFFGQGTRLTVV.

The chain couples TRBV6-1 to TRBJ1-2, with unresolved D. CDR3 length: 10 amino acids. The V end was cut by 6 bases, the J end by 2 bases, with 1 base between. CDR1 is MNHNS, CDR2 SASEGT, per germline. DNA of the CDR3: TGTGCCAGCAGAAACTATGGCTACACCTTC. Translated: CASRNYGYTF.

This clonotype occurred a few times. The gene calls are TRBV7-2 and TRBJ1-6, with D perhaps TRBD1 (6 bases). Trimming removed 4 bases at V and 1 base at J, with 11 bases between. CDR1 is SGHTA and CDR2 is FQGNSA in the germline V gene. There are 16 residues in the CDR3. This CDR3 is CASSYGQLSYNSPLHF. In nucleotides, the CDR3 is TGTGCCAGCAGCTATGGACAGCTTTCCTATAATTCACCCCTCCACTTT.

The sample holds a few counts of this clonotype. This chain links TRBV6-5 with TRBJ2-5; tentatively, D is TRBD2 (5 bases). The length of the CDR3 is 14 residues. Trimming removed 0 bases from V and 5 bases from J, with 10 bases in between. Per germline, CDR1 MNHEY and CDR2 SVGAGI. The CDR3 here is CASSYSVSAETQYF. In nucleotides, the CDR3 is TGTGCCAGCAGTTACTCGGTTAGCGCTGAGACCCAGTACTTC.

The chain is built from TRBV12-3 or TRBV12-4 and TRBJ1-1, with D possibly being TRBD1 (5 bases). The CDR3 is 16 residues long. V was pared by 4 bases and J by 3 bases, with 18 bases between. The CDR3 DNA sequence: TGTGCCAGCAGTTCCCTATCCGGGGGGTTGGACACTGAAGCTTTCTTT. This gives the protein CASSSLSGGLDTEAFF.

J is TRBJ1-3 and V is TRBV20-1; D is undetermined. Germline V lookup: CDR1 DFQATT, CDR2 SNEGSKA (reference sequence). The CDR3 totals 15 residues. V lost 1 base to trimming and J lost 2 bases, with 12 bases between them. In nucleotides, the CDR3 is TGCAGTGCTAGAGGGGGAACCTCTCCTGGAAACACCATATATTTT. Protein: CSARGGTSPGNTIYF.

The chain couples TRBV18 to TRBJ1-1, with D possibly matching TRBD1 (6 bases). The V and J ends lost 0 bases and 7 bases respectively, with 15 bases between them. The CDR3 is made up of 15 amino acids. Germline V lookup: CDR1 KGHSH, CDR2 LQKENI. CDR3 coding DNA: TGTGCCAGCTCACCACCGATAGGGGGTAGGGGTGAAGCTTTCTTT. Protein sequence: CASSPPIGGRGEAFF. Combining the CDR3 with reference TRBV18 and TRBJ1-1 gives the whole variable domain NAGVMQNPRHLVRRRGQEARLRCSPMKGHSHVYWYRQLPEEGLKFMVYLQKENIIDESGMPKERFSAEFPKEGPSILRIQQVVRGDSAAYFCASSPPIGGRGEAFFGQGTRLTVV.

J is TRBJ2-1 and V is TRBV7-9; no clear D gene. Trimming took 5 bases from V and 0 from J, leaving 11 bases between them. The CDR3 spans 15 residues. CDR1 is SEHNR and CDR2 is FQNEAQ in the germline V gene (reference sequence). DNA for the CDR3: TGTGCCAGCAGCCAGACAAGTTACTCCTACAATGAGCAGTTCTTC. Residues: CASSQTSYSYNEQFF.

This clonotype was detected a few times. V and J are TRBV30 and TRBJ2-2; no definite D call. Trimming took 2 bases from V and 7 from J, leaving 8 bases between them. The CDR3 spans 12 residues. Germline V gives CDR1 GTSNPN, CDR2 SVGIG (reference sequence). The CDR3 DNA reads as TGTGCCTGGAGTCCGACTTACGGGGAGCTGTTTTTT. Protein: CAWSPTYGELFF.

This clonotype turned up a few times. The CDR3 nucleotides read TGTGCCAGCAGCCGAGGGGGACCTAACTATGGCTACACCTTC. It yields the protein CASSRGGPNYGYTF. The genes are TRBV7-9 and TRBJ1-2; maybe TRBD1 (6 bases). The V and J ends lost 5 bases and 0 bases respectively, with 10 bases between them. Germline V lookup: CDR1 SEHNR, CDR2 FQNEAQ (reference sequence). This CDR3 spans 14 amino acids.

The rearrangement joins TRBV7-2 to TRBJ1-5; maybe TRBD1 (5 bases). CDR3 size: 14 residues. Germline CDR1 and CDR2: SGHTA and FQGNSA. Trimming removed 6 bases from V and 3 bases from J, with 12 bases in between. The CDR3: CASRLDRFNQPQHF. CDR3 in DNA: TGTGCCAGCAGACTCGACAGATTCAATCAGCCCCAGCATTTT. Drawing the rest from reference TRBV7-2 and TRBJ1-5, the complete variable domain is GAGVSQSPSNKVTEKGKDVELRCDPISGHTALYWYRQSLGQGLEFLIYFQGNSAPDKSGLPSDRFSAERTGGSVSTLTIQRTQQEDSAVYLCASRLDRFNQPQHFGDGTRLSIL.

J is TRBJ1-6 and V is TRBV4-1; 7 nucleotides line up with TRBD1. CDR1 is MGHRA, CDR2 YSYEKL, per germline. Unmatched junction bases numbered 13, after V lost 2 bases and J lost 6 bases. CDR3 size: 18 residues. CDR3 nucleotide sequence: TGCGCCAGCAGCCAAAGAGAAACTAAGACAGGGCTTAATTCACCCCTCCACTTT. Translation: CASSQRETKTGLNSPLHF.